This is a list of T cell receptor beta chains from one sample in a study of shared clonotypes between healthy human individuals. Data came from immunoSEQ multiplex PCR; TCRdb stores just in-frame clones and leaves some out. The repertoire holds about 590,000 clones, 95% seen once, with approximately 0.1% in the top ten. The material sequenced was naive CD8+ T cells sorted from blood. The receptor set was obtained from a woman in her twenties or thirties in good health. Both conserved end residues are part of each CDR3. A D gene is named only where the DNA matches it firmly. Clone size is stated in some rows and not others, as once, few, many or a class when expanded.

TRBV5-6,.,.,TRBJ2-7,TGTGCCAGCAGTCCCGGTAATAACTACGAGCAGTACTTC,CASSPGNNYEQYF
TRBV27,.,.,TRBJ2-7,TGTGCCAGCAGTCCCCAGAGAGTATGGGCTGTATGGGAGCAGTACTTC,CASSPQRVWAVWEQYF
TRBV9,.,TRBD1,TRBJ2-7,TGTGCCAGCAGCACCGGGACAGGATGGGACGAGCAGTACTTC,CASSTGTGWDEQYF
TRBV2,.,TRBD1,TRBJ2-5,TGTGCCAGCAGAGCATCTAACCCGGGACAGGGAATGGGGACCCAGTACTTC,CASRASNPGQGMGTQYF
TRBV28,.,.,TRBJ2-7,TGTGCCAGCAGCGTCGCCGGGCCAACCTACGAGCAGTACTTC,CASSVAGPTYEQYF
TRBV5-4,.,TRBD2,TRBJ2-7,TGTGCCAGCAGCCTTTCAGGGAGGGCCTACGAGCAGTACTTC,CASSLSGRAYEQYF
TRBV2,.,.,TRBJ2-7,TGTGCCAGCGGGAACTTGGGCGAGCAGTACTTC,CASGNLGEQYF
TRBV13,.,.,TRBJ2-4,TGTGCCAGCAGCCCGCGATTGGCCCAGGGCCCTTGGTACTTC,CASSPRLAQGPWYF
TRBV19,.,.,TRBJ1-1,TGTGCCAGTAGTATAGATTTCAGGGGAGCTGAAGCTTTCTTT,CASSIDFRGAEAFF
TRBV6-5,.,.,TRBJ2-1,TGTGCCAGCAGCTCACCCTCCTACAATGAGCAGTTCTTC,CASSSPSYNEQFF
TRBV5-5,.,TRBD1,TRBJ2-7,TGTGCCAGCAGCCCGGGACAGGTGGGCTACGAGCAGTACTTC,CASSPGQVGYEQYF
TRBV29-1,.,TRBD1,TRBJ2-1,TGCAGCGTCTCCCGGACAGGGGCTACCTTCTACAATGAGCAGTTCTTC,CSVSRTGATFYNEQFF
TRBV13,.,TRBD1,TRBJ1-1,TGTGCCAGCAGCCTCCGGGACAGGGGGCCTGAAGCTTTCTTT,CASSLRDRGPEAFF
TRBV5-4,.,TRBD1,TRBJ2-3,TGTGCCAGCAGCCCCTGGACAGGGGACACAGATACGCAGTATTTT,CASSPWTGDTDTQYF
TRBV6-5,.,TRBD1,TRBJ2-5,TGTGCCAGCGCCGCGGACAGGGAGGAGACCCAGTACTTC,CASAADREETQYF
TRBV7-9,.,TRBD1,TRBJ1-1,TGTGCCAGCAGTCTTAGTGACAGGGAGAACACTGAAGCTTTCTTT,CASSLSDRENTEAFF
TRBV9,.,TRBD2,TRBJ2-1,TGTGCCAGCAGCGTAGACGCGGGAGGTGGGTACAATGAGCAGTTCTTC,CASSVDAGGGYNEQFF
TRBV10-3,.,.,TRBJ1-1,TGTGCCATCAGTGAGTCGACCCATAACGAAGCTTTCTTT,CAISESTHNEAFF
TRBV6-4,.,.,TRBJ1-1,TGTGCCAGCAGTACTTCCTTAACAGGGAAAACTGAAGCTTTCTTT,CASSTSLTGKTEAFF
TRBV6-5,.,TRBD1,TRBJ1-2,TGTGCCAGCAGCACACAGGGGGGTGGCTACACCTTC,CASSTQGGGYTF
TRBV27,.,.,TRBJ2-7,TGTGCCAGCAGTTTGGGGCACACGAACTCCTACGAGCAGTACTTC,CASSLGHTNSYEQYF
TRBV5-4,.,.,TRBJ1-5,TGTGCCAGCAGCTTGGACAGCAATCAGCCCCAGCATTTT,CASSLDSNQPQHF
TRBV19,.,TRBD2,TRBJ2-3,TGTGCCAGTAGTACTCGGGACTACACAGATACGCAGTATTTT,CASSTRDYTDTQYF
TRBV6-6,.,TRBD2,TRBJ2-7,TGTGCCAGTGGGGTCGGGGGGAGCGAGCAGTACTTC,CASGVGGSEQYF
TRBV27,.,.,TRBJ2-1,TGTGCCAGCAGTTTCTCGGGACTGAACAATGAGCAGTTCTTC,CASSFSGLNNEQFF
TRBV16,.,.,TRBJ2-7,TGTGCCAGCAGCCCAATGCAGGCTTTTTACGAGCAGTACTTC,CASSPMQAFYEQYF
TRBV7-9,.,.,TRBJ2-1,TGTGCCAGCAGCGGGACCCAACCCCCCTCTTCTTACAATGAGCAGTTCTTC,CASSGTQPPSSYNEQFF
TRBV28,once,.,TRBJ1-5,TGTGCCAGCAGTAGGAACATATGGATTTCGGGTAGTCAGCCCCAGCATTTT,CASSRNIWISGSQPQHF
TRBV11-2,once,TRBD2,TRBJ2-7,TGTGCCAGCAGCCCCGGGGGGTGGGAGCAGTACTTC,CASSPGGWEQYF
TRBV6-5,once,TRBD2,TRBJ2-7,TGTGCCAGCAGCCGGACTAGCCTTCTTTCCGAGCAGTACTTC,CASSRTSLLSEQYF
TRBV19,.,TRBD2,TRBJ2-1,TGTGCCAGTAGTATTTTAGCGGGAGGGGGGAATGAGCAGTTCTTC,CASSILAGGGNEQFF
TRBV25-1,.,TRBD2,TRBJ2-7,TGTGCCAGCAGTGGTAGCGGGAGCGACGAGCAGTACTTC,CASSGSGSDEQYF